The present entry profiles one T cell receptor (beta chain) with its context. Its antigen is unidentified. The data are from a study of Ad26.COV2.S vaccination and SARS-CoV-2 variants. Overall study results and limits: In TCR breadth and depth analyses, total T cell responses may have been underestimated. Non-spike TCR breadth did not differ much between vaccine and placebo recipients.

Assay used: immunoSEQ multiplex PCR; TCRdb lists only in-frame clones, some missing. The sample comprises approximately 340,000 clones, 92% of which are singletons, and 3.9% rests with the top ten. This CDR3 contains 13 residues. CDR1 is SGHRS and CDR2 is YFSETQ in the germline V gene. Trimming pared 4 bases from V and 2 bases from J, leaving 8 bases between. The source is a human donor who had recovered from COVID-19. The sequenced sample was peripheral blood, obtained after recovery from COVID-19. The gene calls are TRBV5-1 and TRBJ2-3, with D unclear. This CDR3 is CASSDRVTDTQYF. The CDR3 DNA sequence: TGCGCCAGCAGCGACCGGGTCACAGATACGCAGTATTTT.